The present T cell receptor beta chain was sequenced within a study of blood T cell repertoires in COVID-19. For the study at large: Spain, Italy and the United States supplied samples that represented acute and convalescent COVID-19. The cDNA or gDNA used as material had been derived from T cells, B-cell-depleted T cells, or PBMCs.

This clone was detected only once. Per the original methods: Amplifying reference gene primers gave estimates of nucleated cell counts. Method: immunoSEQ multiplex PCR; TCRdb's copy keeps in-frame clones and lacks some. The DNA was the basis for D and trimming; V, J and clone size are from that table. The repertoire consists of 350,000 to 550,000 clones, with roughly 85% occurring once and the leading ten covering roughly 2%. This CDR3 contains 15 residues. The germline V gene has CDR1 SGHRS and CDR2 YFSETQ. Trimming cost V 0 bases and J 8 bases, with 14 bases left between them. The clonotype originates from a woman aged 18 to 35 with acute COVID-19. V gene TRBV5-1 combines with J gene TRBJ1-4, with D perhaps TRBD1 (6 bases). Sequencing was carried out using PBMCs or T cells enriched from blood (not recorded which). This CDR3 reads CASSLVQQGNEKLFF. Written as DNA, the CDR3 is TGCGCCAGCAGCTTGGTACAACAGGGAAACGAAAAACTGTTTTTT.